The clone carrying this T cell receptor (beta chain) showed up many times. The target antigen is unknown. The CDR3 sequence is 14 residues long. The V gene end was trimmed by 0 bases and the J gene end by 4 bases; junction bases not matched to a gene: 2. Germline V lookup: CDR1 DFQATT, CDR2 SNEGSKA (reference sequence). This sample was included in a study of T cells in Graves' hyperthyroidism and ophthalmopathy. Uncontrolled infection, other autoimmune disease, pregnancy or lactation barred patients from enrollment. Thyroid ultrasound, orbital computed tomography, clinical symptoms, and serum thyroxine and TRAb underpinned diagnoses. Authors of the study amplified TCR beta CDR3 regions from RNA transcripts. Researchers ran a first-round RT-PCR on the TCR CDR3 using the HTBI primer set. Each CDR3 protein is one row after TCRdb ran MiXCR on the multiplex PCR reads. The repertoire has 500,000 to 600,000 distinct CDR3 sequences, about 46% of them found once; the top ten carry approximately 44%.

Study-level results: Appearing also in blood were most of the thyroid clonotypes expanded above 0.001. Median prediction lead before ophthalmopathy onset was about 6.7 months with the model.

This clonotype was obtained from an adult woman with Graves' disease, either hyperthyroidism or ophthalmopathy (not recorded which). The chain uses TRBV20-1 and TRBJ2-7; 11 positions agree with TRBD2. Sequenced sample: peripheral blood or thyroid tissue (not recorded which). CDR3 amino acids: CSARDTSGRYEQYF. CDR3 DNA sequence: TGCAGTGCTAGAGACACTAGCGGGAGATACGAGCAGTACTTC.